These 27 T cell receptor beta chains were all obtained from the same sample, sequenced in a study of T cell changes during pregnancy in multiple sclerosis. Libraries were prepared by immunoSEQ multiplex PCR; TCRdb keeps only in-frame clonotypes and omits some of them. The sample holds roughly 89,000 clones, over 80% seen once. The specimen comprised peripheral blood, sampled in the first trimester of pregnancy. All receptors derive from a female donor with multiple sclerosis, enrolled in a pregnancy study.

The J gene is TRBJ1-2, the V gene TRBV2; possibly TRBD1 for D (5 bases). The CDR3 extends over 12 amino acids. The V end was cut by 2 bases, the J end by 12 bases, with 13 bases between. Per the germline V gene, CDR1 is SNHLY and CDR2 is FYNNEI. The chain's CDR3 is CASSEWGQGHTF. The CDR3, as DNA: TGTGCCAGCAGTGAATGGGGCCAGGGTCACACCTTC.

The chain is built from TRBV5-4 and TRBJ2-7, with 8 positions matching TRBD2. The CDR3 runs to 15 residues. V lost 4 bases and J lost 2; bases outside the gene matches: 8. Germline V lookup: CDR1 SGHNT, CDR2 YYREEE (reference sequence). In nucleotides, the CDR3 is TGTGCCAGCAGCCGGGGGGGGCCGTTTACCTACGAGCAGTACTTC. Translated: CASSRGGPFTYEQYF.

This clone was seen only once. V gene TRBV18 combines with J gene TRBJ1-1; tentatively, D is TRBD1 (5 bases). Trimming shortened V by 1 base and J by 4 bases, and 16 bases separated the two germline ends. CDR1 is KGHSH and CDR2 is LQKENI in the germline V gene. The length of the CDR3 is 16 residues. The CDR3 DNA reads TGTGCCAGCTCACCACTAGGGGCCCCGGGCGGCACTGAAGCTTTCTTT. Its protein product is CASSPLGAPGGTEAFF.

Turning to this clone: The junction departs from germline at one end; a sequencing error may be responsible. The chain couples TRBV2 to TRBJ1-5, with D tentatively TRBD1 (5 bases). The CDR3 sequence is 15 residues long. The germline V gene encodes CDR1 SNHLY and CDR2 FYNNEI. This CDR3 is CASSPVRQPDHPQHF. CDR3 nucleotide sequence: TGTGCCAGCTCCCCAGTCAGACAGCCCGATCATCCCCAGCATTTT.

The chain recombines TRBV19 with TRBJ2-3, with a possible D match to TRBD2 (6 bases). The germline gives CDR1 LNHDA, CDR2 SQIVND (reference sequence). Deletions cut 8 bases from V and 0 bases from J, with 15 bases between. There are 15 residues in the CDR3. CDR3 DNA: TGTGCCAGTGGTAATCGGGGGTTCAGCACAGATACGCAGTATTTT. Protein sequence: CASGNRGFSTDTQYF.

This clone was counted once. The J gene is TRBJ1-4, the V gene TRBV5-1; D not certain. Trimming left V 4 bases short and J 4 bases short, with 17 bases between. Germline CDR1 SGHRS, CDR2 YFSETQ. The CDR3 is 16 amino acids. CDR3 in amino acids: CASSPKTGVDNEKLFF. CDR3 bases: TGCGCCAGCAGCCCAAAAACCGGGGTTGATAATGAAAAACTGTTTTTT.

The chain employs TRBV5-1 and TRBJ1-6; 12 nucleotides agree with TRBD1. The CDR3 consists of 15 residues. Germline V lookup: CDR1 SGHRS, CDR2 YFSETQ. J lost 10 bases, V lost 4 bases, and 6 bases had no gene match. The CDR3 nucleotides are TGCGCCAGCAGCCCCGGGACAGGGGGCCTATCACCCCTCCACTTT. Its translation is CASSPGTGGLSPLHF.

A word on this clone: Distinct nucleotide sequences in the sample also encode this CDR3. This sequence joins TRBV5-1 and TRBJ2-7; 7 bases line up with TRBD1. The CDR3 runs 14 residues. V lost 0 bases and J lost 4; bases outside the gene matches: 4. Germline CDR1 reads SGHRS; CDR2 reads YFSETQ. CDR3 bases: TGCGCCAGCAGCTTGGGGACAGGACCTTACGAGCAGTACTTC. Translated: CASSLGTGPYEQYF.

This chain joins TRBV7-9 and TRBJ1-5; D unresolved. The V gene lost 2 bases and the J gene lost 2 bases, with 7 bases spanning the gap. The CDR3 consists of 14 residues. Germline CDR1 SEHNR, CDR2 FQNEAQ (reference sequence). The CDR3 spells CASSLSRGNQPQHF. As DNA, the CDR3 is TGTGCCAGCAGCTTATCGCGCGGCAATCAGCCCCAGCATTTT.

The V call is TRBV7-8, the J call TRBJ2-7; possibly TRBD2 for D (5 bases). V shed 1 base and J shed 4 bases, with 8 bases lying between them. Germline V gene data show CDR1 as SGHVS and CDR2 as FQNEAQ. The CDR3 contains 13 residues. CDR3 sequence (DNA): TGTGCCAGCAGCTTAGGGACTCAATACGAGCAGTACTTC. Translation: CASSLGTQYEQYF.

The chain recombines TRBV7-6 with TRBJ2-7; D is possibly TRBD1 (6 bases). Germline assignment: CDR1 SGHVS and CDR2 FNYEAQ. The V gene lost 5 bases and the J gene lost 0 bases, with 17 bases spanning the gap. The CDR3 has 16 amino acids. The CDR3 DNA reads TGTGCCAGCAGCCGGTCGCCGAGGGACAACTCCTACGAGCAGTACTTC. Translated: CASSRSPRDNSYEQYF.

The V call is TRBV21-1, the J call TRBJ1-4. TRBV21-1 corresponds to a pseudogene. The CDR3 runs 16 residues. The CDR3 here is CARISRGGAGWRKLFF. The CDR3 coding sequence is TGTGCCAGGATAAGTAGGGGGGGGGCAGGTTGGAGAAAACTGTTTTTT.

The chain is built from TRBV7-2 and TRBJ2-3; 13 bases agree with TRBD2. Losses at the gene ends were 5 bases for V and 0 bases for J; bases not matched to a gene: 5. The CDR3 covers 17 residues. The germline V gene has CDR1 SGHTA and CDR2 FQGNSA. The chain's CDR3 is CASSRTSGGLSTDTQYF. DNA for the CDR3: TGTGCCAGCAGCCGGACTAGCGGGGGTCTAAGCACAGATACGCAGTATTTT.

The chain employs TRBV10-2 and TRBJ1-5; D perhaps matches TRBD1 (5 bases). Trimming removed 6 bases at V and 6 bases at J, with 15 bases between. This CDR3 region has 14 residues. Per germline, CDR1 WSHSY and CDR2 SAAADI. Here the CDR3 DNA reads TGCGCCAGCAGAACTATCGACAGTGCTCAGCCCCAGCATTTT. Its translation: CASRTIDSAQPQHF.

This chain joins TRBV7-3 and TRBJ1-6; tentatively, D is TRBD1 (6 bases). CDR1 is SGHTA and CDR2 is FQGTGA in the germline V gene. Trimming removed 3 bases at V and 8 bases at J, with 11 bases between. The CDR3 sequence is 14 residues long. CDR3 sequence (DNA): TGTGCCAGCAGCTTGGGGGGGGGCTATTCACCCCTCCACTTT. It encodes CASSLGGGYSPLHF.

This clone was detected once. The V call is TRBV6-6, the J call TRBJ2-1; 9 positions match TRBD2. Losses at the gene ends were 0 bases for V and 7 bases for J; bases not matched to a gene: 7. CDR3 length: 16 amino acids. From germline, CDR1 is MNHNY and CDR2 SVGAGI (reference sequence). The CDR3 loop is CASSYSRRGGENEQFF. The CDR3 bases are TGTGCCAGCAGTTACTCGAGGCGGGGGGGCGAAAATGAGCAGTTCTTC.

The chain links TRBV5-6 to TRBJ1-2; 10 bases are a match to TRBD1. V dropped 0 bases and J dropped 8; count of bases not matched to a gene: 4. CDR3 size: 14 residues. From germline, CDR1 is SGHDT and CDR2 YYEEEE. DNA of the CDR3: TGTGCCAGCAGCTTGGGACAGGGGGCCTGGGGCTACACCTTC. Translating gives CASSLGQGAWGYTF. Drawing the rest from reference TRBV5-6 and TRBJ1-2, the complete variable domain is DAGVTQSPTHLIKTRGQQVTLRCSPKSGHDTVSWYQQALGQGPQFIFQYYEEEERQRGNFPDRFSGHQFPNYSSELNVNALLLGDSALYLCASSLGQGAWGYTFGSGTRLTVV.

The chain carries TRBV11-2 and TRBJ2-3; a possible D gene is TRBD1 (6 bases). Germline loops: CDR1 SGHAT, CDR2 FQNNGV. The CDR3 is 15 amino acids. The V and J ends lost 4 bases and 0 bases respectively, with 11 bases between them. CDR3 nucleotides: TGTGCCAGCAGCTCCCTGCAGGGGAGCACAGATACGCAGTATTTT. Translated: CASSSLQGSTDTQYF. Full variable domain (missing parts from reference TRBV11-2 and TRBJ2-3): EAGVAQSPRYKIIEKRQSVAFWCNPISGHATLYWYQQILGQGPKLLIQFQNNGVVDDSQLPKDRFSAERLKGVDSTLKIQPAKLEDSAVYLCASSSLQGSTDTQYFGPGTRLTVL.

The chain links TRBV19 to TRBJ2-1; weak D call: TRBD2 (5 bases). The length of the CDR3 is 14 residues. Between the trimmed V and J ends, which lost 7 bases and 4 bases, there was a span of 14 bases. Per the germline V gene, CDR1 is LNHDA and CDR2 is SQIVND (reference sequence). CDR3 DNA: TGTGCCAGTAAAGGAGGCTGGGGTTACAATGAGCAGTTCTTC. As protein: CASKGGWGYNEQFF.

V and J are TRBV15 and TRBJ2-3, with 7 bases aligning to TRBD1. Germline values: CDR1 LNHNV, CDR2 YYDKDF (reference sequence). The CDR3 spans 16 residues. V dropped 3 bases and J dropped 2; count of bases not matched to a gene: 8. CDR3 sequence reads: CATSRLTGLNTDTQYF. The CDR3 nucleotides are TGTGCCACCAGCAGGTTGACAGGGTTAAACACAGATACGCAGTATTTT.

This rearrangement joins TRBV10-3 to TRBJ1-1; D is perhaps TRBD1 (6 bases). Germline V gene data show CDR1 as ENHRY and CDR2 as SYGVKD. With 2 bases removed from V and 0 bases from J, the gap between germline ends came to 10 bases. The CDR3 has 15 amino acids. The CDR3 here is CAISEGDTLNTEAFF. DNA for the CDR3: TGTGCCATCAGTGAGGGGGACACTTTGAACACTGAAGCTTTCTTT.

V and J are TRBV29-1 and TRBJ2-3; 7 nucleotides line up with TRBD1. The ends lost 5 bases at V and 2 bases at J; junction bases unmatched: 10. Germline V gene lookup returns CDR1 SQVTM and CDR2 ANQGSEA. The CDR3 is 15 amino acids. CDR3 DNA sequence: TGCAGCGTTCTACTCCGGGACAGATACACAGATACGCAGTATTTT. Encoded protein: CSVLLRDRYTDTQYF.

This sequence joins TRBV11-3 and TRBJ1-2; a weak D match, TRBD1 (6 bases). The V end lost 1 base, the J end lost 4 bases, and 16 bases lay between the germline ends. The CDR3 loop spans 16 amino acids. The germline gives CDR1 SGHNT, CDR2 YENEEA. The CDR3 nucleotides read TGTGCCAGCAGCTTAGCCAGGACAGAAAAGGGCTATGGCTACACCTTC. Its translation is CASSLARTEKGYGYTF.

V usage is TRBV27 and J usage is TRBJ2-7; 8 bases are shared with TRBD1. Germline CDR1 and CDR2: MNHEY and SMNVEV (reference sequence). J lost 0 bases, V lost 5 bases, and 9 bases had no gene match. The CDR3 sequence is 16 residues long. CDR3 DNA: TGTGCCAGCAGTCGCGGACAGGGAAAGAGCTCCTACGAGCAGTACTTC. It is translated as CASSRGQGKSSYEQYF.

The chain uses TRBV2 and TRBJ2-3; tentative D call: TRBD2 (6 bases). The V gene lost 8 bases and the J gene lost 4 bases, with 19 bases spanning the gap. Germline CDR1 SNHLY, CDR2 FYNNEI. CDR3 size: 15 residues. The CDR3, as DNA: TGTGCCAGCGGAGGGCCGGCGGGGACGGCAGATACGCAGTATTTT. This encodes CASGGPAGTADTQYF.

The rearrangement joins TRBV18 to TRBJ1-3; 7 bases match TRBD1. J was trimmed by 2 bases and V by 3 bases; bases with no gene match: 7. The CDR3 loop spans 16 amino acids. Germline V CDR1 and CDR2: KGHSH, LQKENI. The CDR3 DNA follows: TGTGCCAGCTCACCTCAGACAGGGACGGCTGGAAACACCATATATTTT. Residues: CASSPQTGTAGNTIYF.

The chain couples TRBV18 to TRBJ2-1; a weak D match, TRBD1 (6 bases). The length of the CDR3 is 14 residues. The germline gives CDR1 KGHSH, CDR2 LQKENI. Trimming pared 2 bases from V and 5 bases from J, leaving 10 bases between. CDR3 amino acids: CASSPRGSHNEQFF. CDR3 nucleotide sequence: TGTGCCAGCTCACCAAGGGGGTCGCACAATGAGCAGTTCTTC.